This T cell receptor (beta chain) appears in the sequencing data of a study of T cell responses to AZD1222 COVID-19 vaccine. V was clipped by 10 bases and J by 8 bases, with 12 bases between them. The CDR3 loop spans 11 amino acids. CDR1 MDHEN and CDR2 SYDVKM come from the germline V gene. Timing groups of about 4 and about 12 weeks for second doses were pooled. Clones were read by immunoSEQ multiplex PCR, and TCRdb kept only the in-frame ones, dropping some. The table has 250,000 to 300,000 clones, 90% to 95% seen once; the top ten hold 0.5% to 0.65%. Overall study results and limits: The CD4 TCRs associated with vaccination extended across spike and predominated at 160-218 and 743-854.

This clone was recorded once. Antigen: not known. The input for sequencing was peripheral blood, taken 28 days after the second AZD1222 dose. The chain links TRBV28 to TRBJ1-5, with D maybe TRBD1 (5 bases). The receptor comes from an adult who received the AZD1222 COVID-19 vaccine. The CDR3: CATQGREPQHF. The CDR3 region has the DNA TGTGCCACCCAGGGTCGGGAGCCCCAGCATTTT.